These 23 T cell receptor beta chains were all obtained from the same sample, sequenced in a study of control samples from healthy donors and cancer patients. Sequenced by immunoSEQ multiplex PCR; TCRdb stores in-frame clones only, minus some. The table includes around 140,000 clones, approximately 89% detected once. Sequencing used PBMCs. These receptor sequences come from a man aged 50 to 60 with head and neck cancer.

The chain uses TRBV29-1 and TRBJ2-1; TRBD1 matches at 9 bases. The V gene end was trimmed by 5 bases and the J gene end by 8 bases; junction bases not matched to a gene: 13. This CDR3 region has 15 residues. The germline V gene encodes CDR1 SQVTM and CDR2 ANQGSEA. The CDR3 loop is CSVNGGTGFYDEQFF. As DNA, the CDR3 is TGCAGCGTTAATGGTGGGACAGGGTTTTACGATGAGCAGTTCTTC.

This clone was detected once. This chain connects TRBV6-5 to TRBJ2-1; TRBD2 aligns across 10 bases. Germline CDR1 reads MNHEY; CDR2 reads SVGAGI. With V trimmed by 5 bases and J by 2 bases, 3 bases remained unmatched. The length of the CDR3 is 15 residues. In DNA form, the CDR3 reads TGTGCCAGCAGTCTTAGCGGGGGGACCTACAATGAGCAGTTCTTC. As protein: CASSLSGGTYNEQFF.

V usage is TRBV3-1 (or the pseudogene TRBV3-2) and J usage is TRBJ2-7, with a tentative D call TRBD1 (6 bases). Per germline, CDR1 LGHDT and CDR2 YNNKEL (reference sequence). The CDR3 covers 18 residues. The germline V and J ends were trimmed by 4 bases and 0 bases, with 22 bases remaining between them. CDR3 coding DNA: TGTGCCAGCAGCCTCTTGACCTCACCAGGGGAAGCCTCCTACGAGCAGTACTTC. It yields the protein CASSLLTSPGEASYEQYF.

The chain is built from TRBV2 and TRBJ1-6; the D is unclear. This CDR3 region has 15 residues. CDR1 is SNHLY and CDR2 is FYNNEI in the germline V gene. V gave up 1 base and J gave up 8 bases, with 12 bases separating them. For the CDR3, the DNA is TGTGCCAGCAGTGAAGTCCGGGGTTCAGATTCACCCCTCCACTTT. Protein sequence: CASSEVRGSDSPLHF.

The chain uses TRBV5-4 and TRBJ2-3; 9 bases are a match to TRBD2. Germline-derived CDR1 and CDR2 are SGHNT and YYREEE (reference sequence). CDR3 size: 14 residues. The trim removed 3 bases at V and 2 bases at J, leaving 1 base unmatched. CDR3 nucleotides: TGTGCCAGCAGCTCTAGCGGGAACACAGATACGCAGTATTTT. As protein: CASSSSGNTDTQYF.

The chain is built from TRBV28 and TRBJ2-7; D not resolved. This CDR3 comprises 13 residues. Looked up from germline, CDR1 is MDHEN and CDR2 is SYDVKM. V lost 7 bases, J lost 7 bases, and 17 bases lay in between. The DNA of the CDR3 is TGTGCCAGCAACACTCGGGTCCTCTTGGAGCAGTACTTC. This gives the protein CASNTRVLLEQYF. Looking up the rest from reference TRBV28 and TRBJ2-7 gives the full variable domain: DVKVTQSSRYLVKRTGEKVFLECVQDMDHENMFWYRQDPGLGLRLIYFSYDVKMKEKGDIPEGYSVSREKKERFSLILESASTNQTSMYLCASNTRVLLEQYFGPGTRLTVT.

This chain uses TRBV24-1 with TRBJ2-3; D call uncertain. This CDR3 region has 12 residues. V was pared by 7 bases and J by 6 bases, with 10 bases between. The germline V gene has CDR1 KGHDR and CDR2 SFDVKD. The CDR3 sequence is CATSPTSDTQYF. DNA of the CDR3: TGTGCCACCAGCCCCACCTCGGATACGCAGTATTTT.

The chain couples TRBV2 to TRBJ1-5; D unresolved. Germline V gives CDR1 SNHLY, CDR2 FYNNEI. The CDR3 extends over 14 amino acids. The V gene lost 8 bases and the J gene lost 2 bases, with 13 bases spanning the gap. CDR3 sequence (DNA): TGTGCCAGCTGTGGGGAGGTCGGCAATCAGCCCCAGCATTTT. Translated: CASCGEVGNQPQHF.

The sample holds a few counts of this clone. The chain is built from TRBV27 and TRBJ2-1; D call uncertain. CDR3 length equals 17 residues. From germline, CDR1 is MNHEY and CDR2 SMNVEV (reference sequence). Trimming stripped 1 base from V and 0 bases from J, with 13 bases between. The CDR3 is CASSLFWGGDSYNEQFF. The CDR3 coding sequence is TGTGCCAGCAGTTTATTTTGGGGTGGGGACTCCTACAATGAGCAGTTCTTC.

The chain is built from TRBV10-1 and TRBJ2-1; 14 nucleotides agree with TRBD2. CDR3 length equals 16 residues. The germline V gene encodes CDR1 WNHNN and CDR2 SYGVQD (reference sequence). V lost 6 bases to trimming and J lost 6 bases; unmatched junction nucleotides: 7. CDR3 loop: CASSSGTSGRFNEQFF. As DNA, the CDR3 is TGCGCCAGCAGCTCCGGGACTAGCGGGAGATTCAATGAGCAGTTCTTC.

The V and J genes are TRBV6-5 and TRBJ2-1; 13 positions agree with TRBD2. This CDR3 is built from 16 residues. Germline CDR1 reads MNHEY; CDR2 reads SVGAGI. J was trimmed by 12 bases and V by 0 bases; bases with no gene match: 8. CDR3 in amino acids: CASSYSRTSGGLGQFF. In DNA, the CDR3 is TGTGCCAGCAGTTACTCGAGGACTAGCGGGGGCCTAGGGCAGTTCTTC.

This clone has a single count. The rearrangement links TRBV12-3 or TRBV12-4 to TRBJ1-1; no reliable D call. The CDR3 has 13 residues. Trimming removed 6 bases at V and 1 base at J, with 9 bases between. CDR3 sequence: CASRGQTNTEAFF. CDR3 in DNA: TGTGCCAGCAGGGGCCAGACGAACACTGAAGCTTTCTTT.

V and J are TRBV3-1 (or the pseudogene TRBV3-2) and TRBJ1-1; D call uncertain. The germline CDR1 and CDR2 sequences are LGHDT and YNNKEL (reference sequence). The CDR3 is 13 residues long. With 1 base removed from V and 11 bases from J, the gap between germline ends came to 14 bases. The CDR3 nucleotides are TGTGCCAGCAGCCAAGGGGTCGCGACGGGGGCTTTCTTT. The encoded protein is CASSQGVATGAFF.

This clone is a singleton in its sample. The chain carries TRBV11-1 and TRBJ2-1, with TRBD1 identical over 7 bases. The J segment lost 6 bases and the V segment lost 5 bases, leaving 7 bases of the junction unmatched. This CDR3 is built from 14 residues. The germline V gene has CDR1 SGHAT and CDR2 FQDESV (reference sequence). The CDR3 sequence: CASSLQGGPNEQFF. The CDR3, as DNA: TGTGCCAGCAGCCTCCAAGGGGGCCCCAATGAGCAGTTCTTC.

This chain joins TRBV5-1 and TRBJ2-1; D is undetermined. This CDR3 spans 12 amino acids. V gave up 0 bases and J gave up 9 bases, with 7 bases separating them. Germline lookup yields CDR1 SGHRS and CDR2 YFSETQ. The CDR3 is CASSLVLAEQFF. The CDR3 DNA follows: TGCGCCAGCAGCTTGGTCTTGGCTGAGCAGTTCTTC.

The chain couples TRBV29-1 to TRBJ1-5; possibly TRBD1 for D (5 bases). The CDR3 totals 13 residues. The V end was cut by 4 bases, the J end by 7 bases, with 14 bases between. Germline loops: CDR1 SQVTM, CDR2 ANQGSEA. CDR3 coding DNA: TGCAGCGTTGTTGGGGGGGTCGGGCAGCCCCAGCATTTT. This translates into CSVVGGVGQPQHF.

The chain employs TRBV11-2 and TRBJ2-5; TRBD2 matches at 8 bases. This CDR3 comprises 14 residues. Germline V gives CDR1 SGHAT, CDR2 FQNNGV. Trimming took 5 bases from V and 7 from J; bases not matched to a gene: 9. The CDR3: CASSQASGSGTQYF. The CDR3 nucleotides are TGTGCCAGCAGCCAAGCTAGCGGGTCGGGGACCCAGTACTTC.

This clone was observed a single time. CDR3 amino acids: CASSQGWAGNTIYF. As DNA, the CDR3 is TGTGCCAGCAGCCAAGGCTGGGCTGGAAACACCATATATTTT. The J gene is TRBJ1-3, the V gene TRBV3-1 (or the pseudogene TRBV3-2); the D is unclear. CDR1 and CDR2 (germline): LGHDT, YNNKEL (reference sequence). The CDR3 runs 14 residues. With 1 base removed from V and 2 bases from J, the gap between germline ends came to 6 bases.

The V call is TRBV5-1, the J call TRBJ1-1; a possible D gene is TRBD1 (6 bases). This CDR3 contains 16 residues. Germline V gives CDR1 SGHRS, CDR2 YFSETQ. Trimming shortened V by 0 bases and J by 1 base, and 13 bases separated the two germline ends. The DNA for the CDR3 is TGCGCCAGCAGCTTGGCACTGACAGGTGCGAACACTGAAGCTTTCTTT. It encodes CASSLALTGANTEAFF.

V is TRBV11-3 and J is TRBJ2-7; D perhaps matches TRBD1 (6 bases). The CDR3 has 16 residues. Deletions cut 5 bases from V and 0 bases from J, with 17 bases between. Germline V lookup: CDR1 SGHNT, CDR2 YENEEA. CDR3 sequence (DNA): TGTGCCAGCAGCCAGCCGGACAGCGAGAGCTCCTACGAGCAGTACTTC. Its protein is CASSQPDSESSYEQYF.

The rearrangement joins TRBV11-2 to TRBJ2-7, with 7 positions matching TRBD2. Germline V CDR1 and CDR2: SGHAT, FQNNGV. Losses at the gene ends were 0 bases for V and 4 bases for J; bases not matched to a gene: 6. The CDR3 extends over 15 amino acids. This CDR3 is CASSLEGEGSYEQYF. In DNA form, the CDR3 reads TGTGCCAGCAGCTTAGAGGGGGAGGGTTCGTACGAGCAGTACTTC.

The gene calls are TRBV28 and TRBJ1-5; the match to TRBD1 covers 11 bases. Trimming removed 6 bases from V and 5 bases from J; junction bases left unmatched: 6. The length of the CDR3 is 15 residues. The V gene's germline CDR1 is MDHEN and CDR2 SYDVKM. Here the CDR3 DNA reads TGTGCCAGCAGGTCCGGGACAGGGGGAGATCAGCCCCAGCATTTT. It specifies CASRSGTGGDQPQHF.

The genes are TRBV11-2 and TRBJ1-3; maybe TRBD1 (6 bases). The V and J ends lost 4 bases and 2 bases respectively, with 9 bases between them. CDR3 length: 14 residues. CDR1 is SGHAT, CDR2 FQNNGV, per germline. CDR3 amino acids: CASSSTGPGNTIYF. DNA of the CDR3: TGTGCCAGCAGCTCAACAGGGCCTGGAAACACCATATATTTT.